The present TCR beta chain was sequenced within a study of early T cells in non-severe SARS-CoV-2 infection. In the study overall: Sequencing targeted bulk RNA from unsorted whole blood, leaving chains unpaired.

Separate cDNA molecules each had unique molecular identifiers attached to them. Each CDR3 protein is one row after TCRdb ran MiXCR on the 5' RACE reads. The repertoire has around 60,000 distinct CDR3 sequences, roughly 18% of them found once; the top ten carry around 9.8%. A word on this clonotype: Its matching antigen is unknown.

CDR3 length: 14 amino acids. Between the trimmed V and J ends, which lost 3 bases and 6 bases, there was a span of 10 bases. Germline V gives CDR1 KGHDR, CDR2 SFDVKD. Study-wide results and caveats: VDJdb matching skewed toward anti-spike CD8 responses, missing private and CD4 specificities.

The J gene is TRBJ2-2, the V gene TRBV24-1; D unclear. The specimen comprised whole blood, sampled at baseline. This receptor was identified in an adult who was a healthcare worker with PCR-confirmed SARS-CoV-2 infection or an uninfected control (not recorded which). For the CDR3, the DNA is TGTGCCACCAGTGATACGGGTCGGGCCGGGGAGCTGTTTTTT. As protein: CATSDTGRAGELFF.